Shown below are 2 T cell receptor beta chains from a single sample sequenced in a study of blood T cell repertoires in COVID-19. Clones were sequenced by immunoSEQ multiplex PCR, and TCRdb holds only the in-frame ones, with some missing. Here the sample spans 200,000 to 250,000 clones, 85% to 90% being singletons. The sample taken for sequencing was PBMCs or T cells enriched from blood (not recorded which). The receptors were sampled from a woman aged 50 to 60 with acute COVID-19.

In this sample, this clone turned up once. The J gene is TRBJ2-7, the V gene TRBV5-6, with 7 bases aligning to TRBD1. J gave up 1 base and V 5 bases, and 9 bases lay outside the gene matches. The CDR3 consists of 15 residues. Germline lookup yields CDR1 SGHDT and CDR2 YYEEEE. The CDR3 reads CASRHQGVLSYEQYF. Written as DNA, the CDR3 is TGTGCCAGCAGACACCAGGGGGTTTTGTCCTACGAGCAGTACTTC.

V is TRBV5-1 and J is TRBJ1-2; 8 nucleotides agree with TRBD1. J was trimmed by 0 bases and V by 0 bases; bases with no gene match: 10. Germline V gene data show CDR1 as SGHRS and CDR2 as YFSETQ. CDR3 length: 18 amino acids. The CDR3 DNA is TGCGCCAGCAGCTTGGCCGGGACAGGAGTTGGGGCTAACTATGGCTACACCTTC. Its protein is CASSLAGTGVGANYGYTF.